A single sample is the source of the 11 T cell receptor beta chains below, sequenced in a study of CD8+ T cells in alopecia areata. Treatment noted: oral pan-JAK inhibitor, 5-10 mg twice daily. TCR sequencing used cDNA made by reverse transcription of extracted RNA. Some clones are missing from TCRdb's copy, which holds only in-frame ones; the method was immunoSEQ multiplex PCR. The repertoire holds about 200,000 clones, with roughly 64% as singletons. Here the sequenced sample was CD4+ T cells sorted from blood, taken at week 4, from a patient treated with tofacitinib. The receptors stem from a human donor with alopecia areata.

This clone was counted between two and nine times. The V gene is TRBV18, the J gene TRBJ2-3; D gene ambiguous. V shed 6 bases and J shed 8 bases, with 15 bases lying between them. Germline CDR1 reads KGHSH; CDR2 reads LQKENI. This CDR3 is 13 amino acids long. The CDR3 DNA reads TGTGCCAGCTCCCTGACGAGTGTGGGTACGCAGTATTTT. Encoded protein: CASSLTSVGTQYF.

The chain links TRBV4-2 to TRBJ2-5; D is uncertain. The V end was cut by 0 bases, the J end by 6 bases, with 14 bases between. The CDR3 spans 15 residues. Germline-derived CDR1 and CDR2 are LGHNA and YNFKEQ. The CDR3 DNA is TGTGCCAGCAGCCAAGACCCCCAAACTTCGCAGACCCAGTACTTC. Amino acid sequence: CASSQDPQTSQTQYF.

This clone occurred many times. The genes are TRBV5-8 and TRBJ2-1, with a possible D match to TRBD1 (5 bases). CDR1 SGHTS and CDR2 YDEGEE come from the germline V gene. CDR3 size: 14 residues. V was shortened by 5 bases and J by 5 bases, with 14 bases between the two germline ends. The CDR3 DNA reads TGTGCCAGCAGTTGGGCAGGGTCCAACAATGAGCAGTTCTTC. Translation gives CASSWAGSNNEQFF. The full variable domain, completed using reference TRBV5-8 and TRBJ2-1, is EAGVTQSPTHLIKTRGQQATLRCSPISGHTSVYWYQQALGLGLQFLLWYDEGEERNRGNFPPRFSGRQFPNYSSELNVNALELEDSALYLCASSWAGSNNEQFFGPGTRLTVL.

This chain links TRBV7-9 with TRBJ1-6; D gene uncertain. CDR3 length: 13 amino acids. Deletions cut 1 base from V and 7 bases from J, with 5 bases between. The germline gives CDR1 SEHNR, CDR2 FQNEAQ (reference sequence). In DNA form, the CDR3 reads TGTGCCAGCAGCTTAGAGACAAATTCACCCCTCCACTTT. Its protein is CASSLETNSPLHF.

This clone was detected ten times or more. This chain joins TRBV4-2 and TRBJ1-1, with D maybe TRBD1 (6 bases). This CDR3 spans 16 amino acids. CDR1 and CDR2 (germline): LGHNA, YNFKEQ. The V end was cut by 0 bases, the J end by 4 bases, with 15 bases between. The chain's CDR3 is CASSQESTGISTEAFF. The DNA for the CDR3 is TGTGCCAGCAGCCAAGAGTCCACAGGGATCAGCACTGAAGCTTTCTTT.

The J gene is TRBJ2-7, the V gene TRBV19, with D maybe TRBD1 (6 bases). In germline, CDR1 is LNHDA, CDR2 SQIVND (reference sequence). The CDR3 is 13 amino acids. The V end was cut by 5 bases, the J end by 5 bases, with 13 bases between. CDR3 in amino acids: CASSAPDRNEQYF. CDR3 DNA: TGTGCCAGTAGTGCTCCGGACAGAAACGAGCAGTACTTC.

This clone was detected a few times. The rearrangement uses TRBV25-1 and TRBJ1-5; D not certain. V dropped 8 bases and J dropped 6 bases, with 23 bases sitting between them. The CDR3 covers 16 residues. Germline V gives CDR1 MGHDK, CDR2 SYGVNS. CDR3 sequence: CASPNAPGVAGQPQHF. Written as DNA, the CDR3 is TGTGCCAGCCCTAATGCCCCCGGCGTTGCTGGTCAGCCCCAGCATTTT.

This chain connects TRBV7-2 to TRBJ2-1, with no clear D. Germline values: CDR1 SGHTA, CDR2 FQGNSA. V was trimmed by 4 bases and J by 5 bases, leaving 9 bases between them. This CDR3 contains 13 residues. CDR3 in DNA: TGTGCCAGCAGCTCAGTGGTCGACAATGAGCAGTTCTTC. Translated, it gives CASSSVVDNEQFF.

The sample holds a few counts of this clone. The CDR3 nucleotides are TGTGCCAGCAGTGAAGTCAGTACCTATGGCTACACCTTC. It is translated as CASSEVSTYGYTF. The V gene is TRBV2, the J gene TRBJ1-2; the D is unclear. The CDR3 has 13 residues. From germline, CDR1 is SNHLY and CDR2 FYNNEI. V was trimmed by 1 base and J by 4 bases, leaving 7 bases between them.

The chain has TRBV27 and TRBJ1-2, with D maybe TRBD1 (5 bases). CDR3 length equals 15 residues. V was clipped by 3 bases and J by 4 bases, with 15 bases between them. CDR1 is MNHEY, CDR2 SMNVEV, per germline (reference sequence). CDR3 region: CASSFRGVGSYGYTF. CDR3 coding DNA: TGTGCCAGCAGTTTCCGGGGGGTGGGGAGCTATGGCTACACCTTC.

There are a few counts of this clone. The chain recombines TRBV29-1 with TRBJ1-2; D gene unclear. This CDR3 has 15 amino acids. CDR1 SQVTM and CDR2 ANQGSEA come from the germline V gene. Trimming stripped 6 bases from V and 5 bases from J, with 22 bases between. The CDR3 sequence: CSVEGSRVFGYGYTF. The CDR3 DNA sequence: TGCAGCGTCGAGGGATCGAGGGTTTTCGGATATGGCTACACCTTC.